The text below deals with one TCR beta chain. This entry belongs to a study of technical replicates of blood from several donors. Looked up from germline, CDR1 is SNHLY and CDR2 is FYNNEI. Trimming took 6 bases from V and 1 from J, leaving 13 bases between them. This CDR3 spans 15 amino acids. Only in-frame clones appear in the TCRdb table, and some are missing; sequencing was by immunoSEQ multiplex PCR. The profile covers 50,000 to 60,000 clones, with 91% appearing a single time and about 3.9% taken by the ten largest. The chain combines TRBV2 with TRBJ1-3, with D perhaps matching TRBD1 (5 bases). Input material: PBMCs. The clonotype was recovered from a human donor in good health. Some clones in this sample may be carry-over from other donors' samples. CDR3 sequence (DNA): TGTGCCAGCAGAGCGCAGGGTGGGTCTGGAAACACCATATATTTT. This translates into CASRAQGGSGNTIYF.